The 26 T cell receptor beta chains reported below all come from one sample, sequenced in a study of shared clonotypes between healthy human individuals. The table came from immunoSEQ multiplex PCR; TCRdb's copy has only in-frame clones and leaves some out. The sample lists 2 million to 2.5 million clones, more than 80% seen once, with 0.39% in the top ten. Input material: naive CD4+ T cells from PBMCs. As for subset: CD45RA+ positively selected. The receptors were sampled from a man aged 18 to 29 in good health. Some clones in this sample may be carry-over from other donors' samples.

The chain uses TRBV30 and TRBJ1-2; D is unresolved. The CDR3 sequence is 13 residues long. Looked up from germline, CDR1 is GTSNPN and CDR2 is SVGIG (reference sequence). Trimming pared 4 bases from V and 7 bases from J, leaving 16 bases between. Written as DNA, the CDR3 is TGTGCCTGGACGAGGGATCATCTGGGTGGCTACACCTTC. Residues: CAWTRDHLGGYTF.

The chain is built from TRBV7-2 and TRBJ1-2, with 7 bases lining up with TRBD1. V lost 4 bases to trimming and J lost 3 bases; unmatched junction nucleotides: 14. Germline CDR1 reads SGHTA; CDR2 reads FQGNSA. The CDR3 consists of 17 residues. The CDR3: CASSSTYDRARYYGYTF. The CDR3, as DNA: TGTGCCAGCAGCTCAACCTACGACAGGGCCAGGTACTATGGCTACACCTTC.

The V call is TRBV9, the J call TRBJ1-1; no firm D call. Germline CDR1 and CDR2: SGDLS and YYNGEE. This CDR3 has 14 amino acids. Trimming shortened V by 0 bases and J by 5 bases, and 11 bases separated the two germline ends. The CDR3 DNA reads TGTGCCAGCAGCGTAGCGACCGGGAAAACTGAAGCTTTCTTT. Residues: CASSVATGKTEAFF.

The rearrangement uses TRBV25-1 and TRBJ2-3; D may match TRBD1 or TRBD2 (6 bases each). The CDR3 covers 16 residues. The V gene lost 2 bases and the J gene lost 0 bases, with 12 bases spanning the gap. Germline CDR1 reads MGHDK; CDR2 reads SYGVNS. CDR3 coding DNA: TGTGCCAGCAGTGAAGGTCGGAGGGGGAGCACAGATACGCAGTATTTT. Translation: CASSEGRRGSTDTQYF.

The chain is built from TRBV7-2 and TRBJ1-1; tentative D call: TRBD1 (6 bases). Germline V gives CDR1 SGHTA, CDR2 FQGNSA. Trimming stripped 5 bases from V and 1 base from J, with 14 bases between. This CDR3 has 15 residues. The CDR3 region is CASSGGPGRNTEAFF. The CDR3 DNA reads TGTGCCAGCAGCGGGGGGCCGGGACGGAACACTGAAGCTTTCTTT.

This clone was detected once. The J gene is TRBJ1-2, the V gene TRBV29-1; TRBD1 aligns across 7 bases. The CDR3 is made up of 14 amino acids. The germline V gene has CDR1 SQVTM and CDR2 ANQGSEA. V lost 4 bases and J lost 2; bases outside the gene matches: 7. Here the CDR3 DNA reads TGCAGCGTTGCGACTTTGACAGGGAACTATGGCTACACCTTC. Translating it yields CSVATLTGNYGYTF.

This sequence joins TRBV5-8 and TRBJ1-2; the D is unclear. Germline CDR1 reads SGHTS; CDR2 reads YDEGEE. This CDR3 region has 13 residues. Trimming removed 3 bases at V and 2 bases at J, with 8 bases between. Here the CDR3 DNA reads TGTGCCAGCAGCTCCAGGAGGAACTATGGCTACACCTTC. Translated: CASSSRRNYGYTF.

To note about this clone: Other DNA sequences in the same sample also yield this CDR3. The chain uses TRBV9 and TRBJ2-1; D ambiguous. Germline-derived CDR1 and CDR2 are SGDLS and YYNGEE. Trimming stripped 4 bases from V and 1 base from J, with 6 bases between. The CDR3 extends over 13 amino acids. This CDR3 reads CASSPRSYNEQFF. The CDR3, as DNA: TGTGCCAGCAGCCCGAGGTCCTACAATGAGCAGTTCTTC.

V is TRBV6-6 and J is TRBJ1-6, with a tentative D call TRBD1 (6 bases). The germline V and J ends were trimmed by 5 bases and 5 bases, with 13 bases remaining between them. The CDR3 is 15 residues long. In germline, CDR1 is MNHNY, CDR2 SVGAGI (reference sequence). CDR3 sequence: CASSRRDTDNSPLHF. CDR3 sequence (DNA): TGTGCCAGCAGTAGACGGGACACCGATAATTCACCCCTCCACTTT.

The chain joins TRBV7-3 to TRBJ1-3; D is uncertain. V was cut by 1 base and J by 1 base, with 8 bases left in between. Germline lookup yields CDR1 SGHTA and CDR2 FQGTGA. The CDR3 is made up of 15 amino acids. The CDR3 protein is CASSLIPTSGNTIYF. CDR3 sequence (DNA): TGTGCCAGCAGCTTAATCCCGACATCTGGAAACACCATATATTTT.

This chain connects TRBV6-6 to TRBJ2-3, with 9 bases lining up with TRBD2. This CDR3 is 16 amino acids long. With 6 bases clipped from V and 6 bases from J, the junction kept 13 bases outside the gene matches. CDR1 is MNHNY and CDR2 is SVGAGI in the germline V gene (reference sequence). For the CDR3, the DNA is TGTGCCAGCAGCCCCCATCGGGCGGGAGGGGCCGATACGCAGTATTTT. This gives the protein CASSPHRAGGADTQYF.

This chain joins TRBV28 and TRBJ1-3; 9 nucleotides agree with TRBD1. V shed 2 bases, J shed 10 bases, and the junction held 6 bases outside the gene matches. This CDR3 is built from 14 residues. Germline CDR1 MDHEN, CDR2 SYDVKM. The CDR3 nucleotides read TGTGCCAGCAGTTTAAGGGACAGGGTATGGACCATATATTTT. This translates into CASSLRDRVWTIYF.

The V call is TRBV13, the J call TRBJ2-5; D possibly uses TRBD1 or TRBD2 (5 bases each). Between the trimmed V and J ends, which lost 5 bases and 5 bases, there was a span of 12 bases. CDR3 length equals 13 residues. Germline CDR1 reads PRHDT; CDR2 reads FYEKMQ (reference sequence). The DNA for the CDR3 is TGTGCCAGCAGCCTTCCGGGGACGGAGACCCAGTACTTC. It is translated as CASSLPGTETQYF.

The genes are TRBV19 and TRBJ1-3; D ambiguous. The CDR3 consists of 17 residues. In germline, CDR1 is LNHDA, CDR2 SQIVND (reference sequence). Trimming stripped 7 bases from V and 7 bases from J, with 26 bases between. The CDR3 coding sequence is TGTGCCAGTAACCGAATGGACCAGCGTACCGGGAGGAACACCATATATTTT. Its protein product is CASNRMDQRTGRNTIYF.

The chain couples TRBV7-2 to TRBJ1-3; perhaps TRBD1 as D (5 bases). Germline CDR1 and CDR2: SGHTA and FQGNSA. The CDR3 spans 14 residues. Between the trimmed V and J ends, which lost 4 bases and 4 bases, there was a span of 11 bases. DNA of the CDR3: TGTGCCAGCAGCTCCCCGGGGGGAGGAAACACCATATATTTT. Encoded protein: CASSSPGGGNTIYF.

Comment on this clone: In the same sample, other DNA sequences code for this CDR3. The chain links TRBV7-2 to TRBJ2-7, with 7 bases fitting TRBD2. Germline V gives CDR1 SGHTA, CDR2 FQGNSA. Trimming removed 3 bases from V and 2 bases from J; junction bases left unmatched: 1. The CDR3 is 13 amino acids. CDR3 nucleotides: TGTGCCAGCAGCTTGACTAGCCCCTACGAGCAGTACTTC. Amino acids: CASSLTSPYEQYF. Together with reference TRBV7-2 and TRBJ2-7, the CDR3 gives the full variable domain: GAGVSQSPSNKVTEKGKDVELRCDPISGHTALYWYRQSLGQGLEFLIYFQGNSAPDKSGLPSDRFSAERTGGSVSTLTIQRTQQEDSAVYLCASSLTSPYEQYFGPGTRLTVT.

V usage is TRBV7-6 and J usage is TRBJ2-1; 11 bases match TRBD2. Per the germline V gene, CDR1 is SGHVS and CDR2 is FNYEAQ. V was pared by 5 bases and J by 3 bases, with 3 bases of the junction left unmatched. The CDR3 totals 15 residues. This chain's CDR3 is CASSAGLAVYNEQFF. CDR3 in DNA: TGTGCCAGCAGCGCGGGACTAGCGGTCTACAATGAGCAGTTCTTC.

The chain recombines TRBV15 with TRBJ2-1, with 10 positions matching TRBD2. This CDR3 region has 17 residues. Germline loops: CDR1 LNHNV, CDR2 YYDKDF (reference sequence). V was clipped by 1 base and J by 5 bases; unmatched bases: 8. The CDR3 DNA reads as TGTGCCACCAGCAGAGCTCGAGCGGGAGGGGCCCACAATGAGCAGTTCTTC. Protein sequence: CATSRARAGGAHNEQFF.

This clone has just one count. V is TRBV6-5 and J is TRBJ2-2; TRBD2 aligns across 7 bases. The germline V gene has CDR1 MNHEY and CDR2 SVGAGI. The CDR3 spans 15 residues. Unmatched junction bases numbered 8, after V lost 7 bases and J lost 3 bases. The CDR3 DNA sequence: TGTGCCAGCATTAGGACTAGTGGATACACCGGGGAGCTGTTTTTT. Translating gives CASIRTSGYTGELFF.

This chain connects TRBV11-2 to TRBJ2-7, with TRBD2 identical over 7 bases. CDR1 SGHAT and CDR2 FQNNGV come from the germline V gene. Trimming cost V 4 bases and J 2 bases; bases outside gene matches: 11. The CDR3 length is 16 residues. CDR3 bases: TGTGCCAGCAGCTCTGGGTCCGGACTAGAGCCCTACGAGCAGTACTTC. Its translation: CASSSGSGLEPYEQYF.

The rearrangement links TRBV5-1 to TRBJ2-1, with 14 nucleotides matching TRBD2. The CDR3 runs 17 residues. Trimming at V came to 4 bases and at J to 10 bases, leaving 13 bases not matched to a gene. The germline CDR1 and CDR2 sequences are SGHRS and YFSETQ. The CDR3 reads CASSILGLAGGAEEQFF. DNA for the CDR3: TGCGCCAGCAGCATTCTTGGACTAGCGGGAGGAGCGGAAGAGCAGTTCTTC. Full variable domain (missing parts from reference TRBV5-1 and TRBJ2-1): KAGVTQTPRYLIKTRGQQVTLSCSPISGHRSVSWYQQTPGQGLQFLFEYFSETQRNKGNFPGRFSGRQFSNSRSEMNVSTLELGDSALYLCASSILGLAGGAEEQFFGPGTRLTVL.

The chain recombines TRBV7-2 with TRBJ2-1; no clear D gene. CDR1 and CDR2 (germline): SGHTA, FQGNSA. This CDR3 is 13 amino acids long. Trimming pared 4 bases from V and 9 bases from J, leaving 13 bases between. As DNA, the CDR3 is TGTGCCAGCAGCTCCCCGCGAGCGCGTGAGCAGTTCTTC. It yields the protein CASSSPRAREQFF.

The chain uses TRBV7-2 and TRBJ1-2; D uncertain. The germline V gene has CDR1 SGHTA and CDR2 FQGNSA. This CDR3 contains 12 residues. The V end lost 7 bases, the J end lost 7 bases, and 13 bases lay between the germline ends. In DNA form, the CDR3 reads TGTGCCAGCAACCGCGTGGGCCCTGGCTACACCTTC. It encodes CASNRVGPGYTF.

This chain joins TRBV18 and TRBJ2-5; TRBD2 agrees at 12 bases. This CDR3 region has 20 residues. Germline CDR1 reads KGHSH; CDR2 reads LQKENI. V was clipped by 2 bases and J by 2 bases; unmatched bases: 15. The CDR3 DNA sequence: TGTGCCAGCTCACCAATCCTCGGTGTCTACGGGACTAGCGGGCAAGAGACCCAGTACTTC. Protein product: CASSPILGVYGTSGQETQYF.

This clone was counted a single time. V is TRBV9 and J is TRBJ2-1, with unresolved D. The CDR3 has 15 amino acids. CDR1 and CDR2 from the germline V gene are SGDLS and YYNGEE. The V end was cut by 2 bases, the J end by 10 bases, with 19 bases between. The CDR3 sequence: CASSVLSGLRREQFF. The CDR3 DNA reads as TGTGCCAGCAGCGTCCTTTCGGGTTTGAGGAGAGAGCAGTTCTTC.

The chain is built from TRBV6-1 and TRBJ1-6; no clear D. Germline CDR1 MNHNS, CDR2 SASEGT. The CDR3 has 13 residues. Trimming removed 1 base at V and 12 bases at J, with 10 bases between. The CDR3 DNA sequence: TGTGCCAGCAGTGAAGTCAGAGGAGAACCCCTCCACTTT. This encodes CASSEVRGEPLHF.